What follows are 9 T cell receptor beta chains derived from one specimen sequenced in a study of T cell repertoires in cytomegalovirus infection. Their recognized antigens are unknown. TCRdb recomputed calls from the reads with MiXCR, one row per CDR3 protein. The table includes some 800,000 distinct CDR3 sequences, approximately 32% detected once. This specimen consisted of cultured CD8+ T cells from PBMCs, obtained from culture after CMV antigen stimulation. These receptors were taken from a human donor in good health (CMV status not recorded). Some clones in this sample may be carry-over from other donors' samples.

This clonotype was seen a few times. V usage is TRBV4-2 and J usage is TRBJ1-2; TRBD1 agrees at 12 bases. Germline V gene sequence: CDR1 LGHNA, CDR2 YNFKEQ. The J segment lost 11 bases and the V segment lost 2 bases, leaving 9 bases of the junction unmatched. This CDR3 comprises 15 residues. CDR3: CASSQSRGTGGGYTF. Here the CDR3 DNA reads TGTGCCAGCAGCCAATCTCGGGGGACAGGGGGCGGGTACACCTTC.

The V and J genes are TRBV6-2 or TRBV6-3 and TRBJ2-5; D ambiguous. The germline V and J ends were trimmed by 2 bases and 3 bases, with 10 bases remaining between them. Germline CDR1 is MNHEY and CDR2 is SVGEGT. This CDR3 is built from 14 residues. CDR3 DNA: TGTGCCAGCAGTTACAAAGGAAACGAAGAGACCCAGTACTTC. It specifies CASSYKGNEETQYF.

This chain uses TRBV25-1 with TRBJ1-5; TRBD1 matches at 8 bases. Germline lookup yields CDR1 MGHDK and CDR2 SYGVNS. V dropped 6 bases and J dropped 4; count of bases not matched to a gene: 2. The CDR3 extends over 13 amino acids. The chain's CDR3 is CASRDRENQPQHF. In DNA, the CDR3 is TGTGCCAGCAGGGACAGGGAGAATCAGCCCCAGCATTTT. Supplemented by reference TRBV25-1 and TRBJ1-5, the full variable domain reads EADIYQTPRYLVIGTGKKITLECSQTMGHDKMYWYQQDPGMELHLIHYSYGVNSTEKGDLSSESTVSRIRTEHFPLTLESARPSHTSQYLCASRDRENQPQHFGDGTRLSIL.

Many counts were recorded for this clonotype. The chain couples TRBV7-6 to TRBJ2-7; D gene unclear. Germline values: CDR1 SGHVS, CDR2 FNYEAQ. The CDR3 runs 14 residues. V was pared by 1 base and J by 5 bases, with 12 bases between. For the CDR3, the DNA is TGTGCCAGCAGCTTAGTCCCCCCTATGGACGAGCAGTACTTC. Protein sequence: CASSLVPPMDEQYF. Together with reference TRBV7-6 and TRBJ2-7, the CDR3 gives the full variable domain: GAGVSQSPRYKVTKRGQDVALRCDPISGHVSLYWYRQALGQGPEFLTYFNYEAQQDKSGLPNDRFSAERPEGSISTLTIQRTEQRDSAMYRCASSLVPPMDEQYFGPGTRLTVT.

The V and J genes are TRBV12-5 and TRBJ2-5; no clear D gene. Germline values: CDR1 LGHNT, CDR2 FRNRAP. The V and J ends lost 7 bases and 5 bases respectively, with 11 bases between them. The CDR3 has 12 residues. The CDR3 spells CASALTWETQYF. In DNA, the CDR3 is TGTGCTAGTGCCCTCACTTGGGAGACCCAGTACTTC.

The chain employs TRBV27 and TRBJ2-3; D uncertain. Trimming took off 8 bases at V and 0 bases at J, with 6 bases between the two ends. Germline lookup yields CDR1 MNHEY and CDR2 SMNVEV (reference sequence). CDR3 length equals 12 residues. CDR3 sequence: CASRRSTDTQYF. The CDR3 region has the DNA TGTGCCAGCCGAAGAAGCACAGATACGCAGTATTTT.

The V call is TRBV12-3 or TRBV12-4, the J call TRBJ2-7; a possible D gene is TRBD2 (5 bases). The CDR3 sequence is 13 residues long. Trimming cost V 4 bases and J 2 bases, with 9 bases left between them. Written as DNA, the CDR3 is TGTGCCAGCAGTTCCTCCGGGACCTACGAGCAGTACGTC. Its translation: CASSSSGTYEQYV.

CDR3 DNA: TGTGCCAGCAGCTTTAAGAGGTTGTCCGGGGAGCTGTTTTTT. This translates into CASSFKRLSGELFF. V is TRBV7-8 and J is TRBJ2-2, with D unclear. V lost 3 bases, J lost 6 bases, and 11 bases lay in between. The CDR3 contains 14 residues. Germline loops: CDR1 SGHVS, CDR2 FQNEAQ. Full variable domain (remainder filled in from reference TRBV7-8 and TRBJ2-2): GAGVSQSPRYKVAKRGQDVALRCDPISGHVSLFWYQQALGQGPEFLTYFQNEAQLDKSGLPSDRFFAERPEGSVSTLKIQRTQQEDSAVYLCASSFKRLSGELFFGEGSRLTVL.

This clonotype was detected a few times. This chain links TRBV19 with TRBJ1-5, with 8 bases matching TRBD1. The CDR3 totals 15 residues. Trimming removed 3 bases from V and 3 bases from J; junction bases left unmatched: 4. Germline V gene lookup returns CDR1 LNHDA and CDR2 SQIVND (reference sequence). The CDR3 region has the DNA TGTGCCAGTAGTATTATGGACAGGGCCAATCAGCCCCAGCATTTT. Translation gives CASSIMDRANQPQHF.